Shown below are 26 T cell receptor beta chains from a single sample sequenced in a study of T cell responses to AZD1222 COVID-19 vaccine. TCRdb's table, derived via immunoSEQ multiplex PCR, lists solely in-frame clones and lacks some. This sample has some 150,000 clones; roughly 92% occur once, and the top ten carry more than 5%. The sample was peripheral blood, taken on day 0 of AZD1222 vaccination. The receptors here all came from an adult in good health.

The chain has TRBV11-2 and TRBJ2-1; D remains unclear. Trimming left V 1 base short and J 15 bases short, with 16 bases between. Germline V lookup: CDR1 SGHAT, CDR2 FQNNGV. The CDR3 runs 13 residues. The CDR3, as DNA: TGTGCCAGCAGCTTAGGATCCGTCCGGGCAGGGTTCTTC. This gives the protein CASSLGSVRAGFF.

The chain carries TRBV27 and TRBJ2-7, with a weak D call TRBD1 (5 bases). The CDR3 runs 14 residues. Germline assignment: CDR1 MNHEY and CDR2 SMNVEV (reference sequence). V lost 5 bases and J 3 bases, leaving 14 bases between the germline ends. CDR3: CASSPDMEIYEQYF. In nucleotides, the CDR3 is TGTGCCAGCAGTCCGGACATGGAGATCTACGAGCAGTACTTC.

The chain links TRBV29-1 to TRBJ1-5; D unclear. The V gene's germline CDR1 is SQVTM and CDR2 ANQGSEA. This CDR3 region has 14 residues. Trimming cost V 2 bases and J 0 bases, with 8 bases left between them. The CDR3 DNA reads TGCAGCGTTGAACTGGAAAATAGCAATCAGCCCCAGCATTTT. Encoded protein: CSVELENSNQPQHF.

V gene TRBV5-3 combines with J gene TRBJ2-1, with 7 nucleotides matching TRBD2. TRBV5-3 is an open reading frame whose function is uncertain. The CDR3 runs to 14 residues. V was pared by 1 base and J by 7 bases, with 5 bases of the junction left unmatched. The CDR3 sequence: CARSLIAGRNEQFF. For the CDR3, the DNA is TGTGCCAGAAGCTTGATAGCGGGCAGGAATGAGCAGTTCTTC.

The chain has TRBV28 and TRBJ1-1; 12 bases match TRBD1. The CDR3 covers 16 residues. The germline V gene has CDR1 MDHEN and CDR2 SYDVKM. The ends lost 6 bases at V and 11 bases at J; junction bases unmatched: 16. The CDR3 DNA sequence: TGTGCCAGCAGGCCAGCCGGGACAGGGGGCGCCCGGTATGCTTTCTTT. Its translation is CASRPAGTGGARYAFF.

The chain combines TRBV7-2 with TRBJ2-2; maybe TRBD1 (6 bases). This CDR3 contains 16 residues. Trimming took off 3 bases at V and 2 bases at J, with 13 bases between the two ends. The V gene's germline CDR1 is SGHTA and CDR2 FQGNSA. CDR3 in amino acids: CASSLAGVINTGELFF. DNA for the CDR3: TGTGCCAGCAGCTTGGCAGGGGTTATTAACACCGGGGAGCTGTTTTTT.

This rearrangement joins TRBV18 to TRBJ2-2; D not certain. The CDR3 is 14 amino acids. V dropped 0 bases and J dropped 7 bases, with 9 bases sitting between them. Germline V gene data show CDR1 as KGHSH and CDR2 as LQKENI. The CDR3 nucleotides are TGTGCCAGCTCACCACCGTTCTTGGGCGGGGAGCTGTTTTTT. This gives the protein CASSPPFLGGELFF.

This clone was found a few times. The chain combines TRBV11-2 with TRBJ2-2; D is perhaps TRBD1 (6 bases). Per the germline V gene, CDR1 is SGHAT and CDR2 is FQNNGV. The length of the CDR3 is 17 residues. The V and J ends lost 5 bases and 2 bases respectively, with 18 bases between them. CDR3 loop: CASSPPDRLANTGELFF. For the CDR3, the DNA is TGTGCCAGCAGCCCACCGGACAGACTGGCAAACACCGGGGAGCTGTTTTTT.

This clone was counted once. V usage is TRBV28 and J usage is TRBJ1-2; TRBD1 matches 12 bases. This CDR3 region has 17 residues. Looked up from germline, CDR1 is MDHEN and CDR2 is SYDVKM. Losses at the gene ends were 6 bases for V and 3 bases for J; bases not matched to a gene: 11. The CDR3 bases are TGTGCCAGCAGACCTCCCGGGACAGGGGGCGCGGACTATGGCTACACCTTC. Translating gives CASRPPGTGGADYGYTF.

This CDR3 reads CASSQRRGGLSGEQYF. The DNA of the CDR3 is TGTGCCAGCAGTCAGAGACGGGGGGGGCTTTCGGGCGAGCAGTACTTC. This chain joins TRBV28 and TRBJ2-7, with 8 nucleotides matching TRBD2. The CDR3 loop spans 16 amino acids. V dropped 5 bases and J dropped 6; count of bases not matched to a gene: 15. CDR1 and CDR2 (germline): MDHEN, SYDVKM.

The chain recombines TRBV7-6 with TRBJ1-4, with a tentative D call TRBD1 (6 bases). Germline V gene data show CDR1 as SGHVS and CDR2 as FNYEAQ. Trimming left V 1 base short and J 8 bases short, with 14 bases between. The CDR3 has 15 residues. The CDR3 bases are TGTGCCAGCAGCTTAGAGGCAGGGGCTCGGGAAAAACTGTTTTTT. It specifies CASSLEAGAREKLFF.

The rearrangement joins TRBV2 to TRBJ1-5; D not certain. The CDR3 is made up of 14 amino acids. CDR1 is SNHLY, CDR2 FYNNEI, per germline. The ends were cut back, 4 bases at V and 2 bases at J, with 9 bases in the middle. The CDR3, as DNA: TGTGCCAGCAGTGGGCACGGTCGCAATCAGCCCCAGCATTTT. Its translation is CASSGHGRNQPQHF.

This clone was detected only once. V and J are TRBV2 and TRBJ2-3; D remains ambiguous. V shed 10 bases and J shed 0 bases, with 17 bases lying between them. Germline CDR1 and CDR2: SNHLY and FYNNEI. This CDR3 region has 15 residues. This chain's CDR3 is CATNSRTPSTDTQYF. In DNA form, the CDR3 reads TGTGCCACGAACTCCCGGACCCCTAGCACAGATACGCAGTATTTT.

The gene calls are TRBV3-1 (or the pseudogene TRBV3-2) and TRBJ2-7; tentatively, D is TRBD1 or TRBD2 (6 bases each). The CDR3 is 16 residues long. In germline, CDR1 is LGHDT, CDR2 YNNKEL (reference sequence). With 5 bases removed from V and 4 bases from J, the gap between germline ends came to 21 bases. The CDR3 nucleotides read TGTGCCAGCAGCAGGCGGCGAGGGGGGCCCCAGTACGAGCAGTACTTC. Its translation is CASSRRRGGPQYEQYF.

This clone was found once. The V gene is TRBV11-2, the J gene TRBJ2-2; the D gene is possibly TRBD2 (6 bases). Trimming left V 0 bases short and J 6 bases short, with 8 bases between. The CDR3 extends over 14 amino acids. The germline CDR1 and CDR2 sequences are SGHAT and FQNNGV. DNA for the CDR3: TGTGCCAGCAGCTTAGATACGGGGGCCGGGGAGCTGTTTTTT. Translating gives CASSLDTGAGELFF.

This clone was observed a single time. The genes are TRBV5-1 and TRBJ2-7; weak D call: TRBD2 (5 bases). V lost 1 base and J 2 bases, leaving 10 bases between the germline ends. Per the germline V gene, CDR1 is SGHRS and CDR2 is YFSETQ. The CDR3 is made up of 14 amino acids. The chain's CDR3 is CASSLSAGAYEQYF. The CDR3 nucleotides are TGCGCCAGCAGCTTGTCGGCCGGGGCCTACGAGCAGTACTTC.

The V call is TRBV7-9, the J call TRBJ1-2; 10 bases align to TRBD1. The CDR3 totals 16 residues. V was pared by 2 bases and J by 5 bases, with 8 bases of the junction left unmatched. Germline CDR1 SEHNR, CDR2 FQNEAQ (reference sequence). The CDR3 is CASSLSTGTGVYGYTF. The DNA for the CDR3 is TGTGCCAGCAGCTTATCGACCGGGACAGGGGTATATGGCTACACCTTC. Full variable domain (rest looked up from reference TRBV7-9 and TRBJ1-2): DTGVSQNPRHKITKRGQNVTFRCDPISEHNRLYWYRQTLGQGPEFLTYFQNEAQLEKSRLLSDRFSAERPKGSFSTLEIQRTEQGDSAMYLCASSLSTGTGVYGYTFGSGTRLTVV.

The V gene is TRBV6-2 or TRBV6-3, the J gene TRBJ2-6; no clear D gene. V lost 3 bases and J 4 bases, leaving 10 bases between the germline ends. Germline CDR1 MNHEY, CDR2 SVGEGT. This CDR3 has 15 residues. In DNA form, the CDR3 reads TGTGCCAGCAGTTATAGGTCGGTGGGGGCCAACGTCCTGACTTTC. As protein: CASSYRSVGANVLTF.

This clone was observed a single time. Within the sample, other DNA sequences also encode this same CDR3. The chain links TRBV18 to TRBJ2-7; 11 positions match TRBD1. Looked up from germline, CDR1 is KGHSH and CDR2 is LQKENI. This CDR3 is 13 amino acids long. The J segment lost 5 bases and the V segment lost 3 bases, leaving 0 bases of the junction unmatched. In nucleotides, the CDR3 is TGTGCCAGCTCACCGGGACAGGGGGACGAGCAGTACTTC. Protein product: CASSPGQGDEQYF.

This chain joins TRBV3-1 (or the pseudogene TRBV3-2) and TRBJ2-1; D not certain. This CDR3 is 14 amino acids long. Trimming shortened V by 6 bases and J by 5 bases, and 14 bases separated the two germline ends. Germline values: CDR1 LGHDT, CDR2 YNNKEL (reference sequence). Here the CDR3 reads CASRDHGSDNEQFF. CDR3 in DNA: TGTGCCAGCAGGGACCACGGATCGGACAATGAGCAGTTCTTC.

The genes are TRBV2 and TRBJ1-6; 7 bases fit TRBD1. The CDR3 extends over 14 amino acids. The ends lost 4 bases at V and 3 bases at J; junction bases unmatched: 0. From germline, CDR1 is SNHLY and CDR2 FYNNEI. CDR3 loop: CASSAGGYNSPLHF. CDR3 bases: TGTGCCAGCAGTGCAGGGGGCTATAATTCACCCCTCCACTTT.

The chain has TRBV6-5 and TRBJ1-1; D gene ambiguous. Between the trimmed V and J ends, which lost 7 bases and 0 bases, there was a span of 9 bases. The CDR3 is 13 residues long. CDR1 MNHEY and CDR2 SVGAGI come from the germline V gene. The CDR3 DNA reads TGTGCCAGCAACCCCAGGATGAACACTGAAGCTTTCTTT. This encodes CASNPRMNTEAFF.

V gene TRBV2 combines with J gene TRBJ1-5; 8 nucleotides align to TRBD1. V lost 10 bases and J lost 2; bases outside the gene matches: 7. CDR1 is SNHLY, CDR2 FYNNEI, per germline. The CDR3 contains 14 residues. The CDR3 protein is CATQVGQGNQPQHF. CDR3 bases: TGTGCCACCCAGGTGGGACAGGGCAATCAGCCCCAGCATTTT. The full variable domain, with the rest looked up from reference TRBV2 and TRBJ1-5, is EPEVTQTPSHQVTQMGQEVILRCVPISNHLYFYWYRQILGQKVEFLVSFYNNEISEKSEIFDDQFSVERPDGSNFTLKIRSTKLEDSAMYFCATQVGQGNQPQHFGDGTRLSIL.

The CDR3 nucleotides read TGCAGTGCTAGTAAGGCGGGGCGGGACCCGAATGAGCAGTTCTTC. Its protein product is CSASKAGRDPNEQFF. This rearrangement joins TRBV20-1 to TRBJ2-1; maybe TRBD2 (6 bases). Trimming stripped 3 bases from V and 7 bases from J, with 19 bases between. This CDR3 has 15 residues. CDR1 is DFQATT and CDR2 is SNEGSKA in the germline V gene (reference sequence).

This chain joins TRBV10-1 and TRBJ2-1, with D possibly being TRBD1 (6 bases). V gave up 7 bases and J gave up 10 bases, with 17 bases separating them. This CDR3 region has 13 residues. The germline CDR1 and CDR2 sequences are WNHNN and SYGVQD (reference sequence). The CDR3 DNA reads TGCGCCAGCACCAAGGGACAATCGGGGGAGCAGTTCTTC. Translated: CASTKGQSGEQFF.

V usage is TRBV11-3 and J usage is TRBJ2-5; TRBD2 aligns across 8 bases. V was pared by 4 bases and J by 0 bases, with 4 bases of the junction left unmatched. Germline loops: CDR1 SGHNT, CDR2 YENEEA. The CDR3 contains 15 residues. CDR3 amino acids: CASSSMTSDQETQYF. The CDR3 DNA reads as TGTGCCAGCAGCTCGATGACTAGCGACCAAGAGACCCAGTACTTC.